This TCR beta chain was identified during a study of shared clonotypes between healthy human individuals. The CDR3 loop spans 16 amino acids. The trim removed 4 bases at V and 3 bases at J, leaving 10 bases unmatched. CDR1 is SGHAT, CDR2 FQNNGV, per germline. Clones were sequenced by immunoSEQ multiplex PCR, and TCRdb holds only the in-frame ones, with some missing. The data hold 1.5 million to 2.5 million clones, with roughly 95% observed a single time. Naive-designated CD8 cells lacked CD45RO, were positively enriched for CCR7, and omitted terminally differentiated effector memory CD45RA+ cells. Sequencing was done on a sample of naive CD8+ T cells sorted from blood. The rearrangement uses TRBV11-2 and TRBJ1-1, with 8 positions matching TRBD1. This clonotype was sampled from a man aged 18 to 30 in good health. CDR3 coding DNA: TGTGCCAGCAGCTCACTTTTCGGGACAGGATACACTGAAGCTTTCTTT. This encodes CASSSLFGTGYTEAFF.